These T cell receptor beta chains were read from a single sample in a study of T cell changes during pregnancy in multiple sclerosis. The table came from immunoSEQ multiplex PCR; TCRdb's copy has only in-frame clones and leaves some out. The data contain tens of thousands of clones, about nine tenths of them singletons. This material consisted of peripheral blood, taken in the third trimester of pregnancy. The receptors were gathered from a female donor in good health, enrolled as a control in a pregnancy study. The CDR3 runs from the conserved cysteine through the conserved F or W. D genes are given only for firm matches. Only part of the rows carry a size: once, few, many, or a class if the clone is expanded.

clone size	D gene	CDR3 length	V gene	J gene	CDR3 protein	CDR3 DNA
once	NA	14	TRBV5-1	TRBJ1-1	CASSVGQGSSLTFF	NA
NA	NA	15	TRBV6-6	TRBJ1-1	CASSYSKAGGTEAFF	TGTGCCAGCAGTTACTCGAAGGCCGGGGGCACTGAAGCTTTCTTT
NA	NA	11	TRBV12-5	TRBJ1-1	CASGLFGEAFF	TGTGCTAGTGGGTTATTCGGGGAAGCTTTCTTT
NA	TRBD2	19	TRBV13	TRBJ2-1	CASSPWDRGLAGARNEQFF	TGTGCCAGCAGCCCGTGGGACCGGGGACTAGCGGGAGCTAGGAATGAGCAGTTCTTC
NA	NA	14	TRBV18	TRBJ1-1	CASSPQGGRPEAFF	TGTGCCAGCTCACCACAAGGGGGACGCCCTGAAGCTTTCTTT
NA	NA	15	TRBV18	TRBJ1-5	CASSPIGTQGQPQHF	TGTGCCAGCTCACCAATAGGGACACAGGGTCAGCCCCAGCATTTT
few	TRBD1	15	TRBV6-6	TRBJ1-5	CASSPGTVTQQPQHF	TGTGCCAGCAGTCCCGGGACAGTCACACAGCAGCCCCAGCATTTT
NA	TRBD2	16	TRBV2	TRBJ2-2	CASRRGLATNTGELFF	TGTGCCAGCAGACGCGGACTAGCTACGAACACCGGGGAGCTGTTTTTT
NA	TRBD2	16	TRBV5-1	TRBJ2-5	CASSLDGRAGGETQYF	TGCGCCAGCAGCTTGGATGGAAGGGCGGGGGGGGAGACCCAGTACTTC
NA	TRBD1	17	TRBV7-9	TRBJ1-1	CASSLPRGRQGNTEAFF	TGTGCCAGCAGCTTACCCCGTGGGCGACAGGGGAACACTGAAGCTTTCTTT
few	TRBD1	14	TRBV7-6	TRBJ1-5	CASSLDRVNQPQHF	TGTGCCAGCAGCCTGGACAGGGTAAATCAGCCCCAGCATTTT
NA	NA	15	TRBV9	TRBJ2-7	CASSVGNPGFGEQYF	TGTGCCAGCAGCGTAGGGAACCCGGGTTTCGGCGAGCAGTACTTC
NA	TRBD1	13	TRBV5-1	TRBJ1-1	CASGTGVKTEAFF	TGCGCCAGCGGGACAGGGGTAAAGACTGAAGCTTTCTTT
NA	TRBD2	14	TRBV6-1	TRBJ2-3	CASKTSGDTDTQYF	TGTGCCAGCAAGACTAGCGGGGACACAGATACGCAGTATTTT
NA	NA	18	TRBV18	TRBJ1-6	CASSPNLRVVSGNSPLHF	TGTGCCAGCTCACCGAATCTTCGGGTTGTCTCCGGGAATTCACCCCTCCACTTT
NA	TRBD2	15	TRBV5-1	TRBJ2-5	CASSPVGGGVETQYF	TGCGCCAGCAGCCCCGTGGGCGGGGGGGTAGAGACCCAGTACTTC
once	NA	16	TRBV19	TRBJ1-1	CASSIITRRDYTEAFF	TGTGCCAGTAGTATAATAACACGCAGGGACTACACTGAAGCTTTCTTT
few	TRBD1	14	TRBV6-6	TRBJ1-1	CASSLTGGNTEAFF	TGTGCCAGCAGTTTGACAGGGGGGAACACTGAAGCTTTCTTT
NA	NA	13	TRBV5-8	TRBJ1-2	CASRIQGNYGYTF	TGTGCCAGCAGGATCCAGGGTAACTATGGCTACACCTTC
NA	TRBD1	15	TRBV28	TRBJ2-1	CASTKPGQGAYEQFF	TGTGCCAGCACCAAACCGGGACAGGGGGCTTATGAGCAGTTCTTC
NA	TRBD2	15	TRBV28	TRBJ2-5	CASSPGLAGQETQYF	TGTGCCAGCAGTCCGGGACTAGCGGGGCAAGAGACCCAGTACTTC
NA	NA	15	TRBV28	TRBJ1-6	CATGGADAYNSPLHF	TGTGCCACGGGGGGGGCCGACGCGTATAATTCACCCCTCCACTTT
NA	TRBD1	15	TRBV5-4	TRBJ1-2	CASSFSPGGLGGYTF	TGTGCCAGCAGCTTCTCTCCAGGGGGCTTGGGGGGCTACACCTTC
NA	NA	14	TRBV29-1	TRBJ2-7	CSVGTGSPGYEQYF	TGCAGCGTTGGTACGGGGAGCCCTGGGTACGAGCAGTACTTC
once	NA	13	TRBV6-1	TRBJ2-7	CASSAGSGYEQYF	TGTGCCAGCAGTGCTGGTTCAGGGTACGAGCAGTACTTC
NA	NA	13	TRBV6-1	TRBJ1-2	CASSERGLYGYTF	TGTGCCAGCAGTGAACGAGGGCTCTATGGCTACACCTTC
NA	TRBD1	14	TRBV6-1	TRBJ2-5	CASSEGRGMETQYF	TGTGCCAGCAGTGAGGGCAGGGGGATGGAGACCCAGTACTTC
NA	NA	16	TRBV13	TRBJ1-1	CASSLSERGPNTEAFF	TGTGCCAGCAGCTTAAGCGAAAGGGGCCCGAACACTGAAGCTTTCTTT
NA	NA	14	TRBV28	TRBJ1-3	CASSLSGAGNTIYF	TGTGCCAGCAGTTTATCAGGGGCTGGAAACACCATATATTTT
NA	TRBD2	15	TRBV6-5	TRBJ2-1	CASSLGLAGNNEQFF	TGTGCCAGCAGTCTCGGACTAGCGGGAAATAATGAGCAGTTCTTC
NA	NA	13	TRBV30	TRBJ1-5	CAWSGAVHQPQHF	TGTGCCTGGAGTGGGGCAGTCCATCAGCCCCAGCATTTT
few	TRBD2	15	TRBV18	TRBJ2-7	CASSPTSGGAREQYF	TGTGCCAGCTCACCAACTAGCGGGGGGGCCCGCGAGCAGTACTTC
NA	NA	14	TRBV19	TRBJ1-2	CASSTITGSYGYTF	TGTGCCAGTAGTACCATTACAGGAAGCTATGGCTACACCTTC
NA	TRBD1	20	TRBV27	TRBJ1-2	CASSSIPIRDRTRDGYGYTF	TGTGCCAGCAGTTCGATCCCTATCCGGGACAGAACCCGGGACGGCTATGGCTACACCTTC
NA	NA	14	TRBV9	TRBJ2-1	CASTRDPRRGEQFF	TGTGCCAGCACCCGGGACCCAAGGCGGGGTGAGCAGTTCTTC
NA	NA	16	TRBV27	TRBJ2-7	CASSILQGAISYEQYF	TGTGCCAGCAGCATTTTACAGGGCGCAATCTCCTACGAGCAGTACTTC
NA	TRBD1	16	TRBV4-1	TRBJ2-7	CASSQGRGQGLYEQYF	TGCGCCAGCAGCCAAGGCAGGGGACAGGGTTTATACGAGCAGTACTTC
NA	NA	18	TRBV28	TRBJ1-1	CASSLGGIGGTTNTEAFF	TGTGCCAGCAGTTTAGGTGGTATCGGAGGTACAACAAACACTGAAGCTTTCTTT
NA	TRBD1	17	TRBV19	TRBJ1-5	CASFEGTGRGGNQPQHF	TGTGCCAGTTTTGAAGGGACAGGGCGTGGGGGCAATCAGCCCCAGCATTTT
NA	TRBD1	15	TRBV19	TRBJ1-6	CASRLDRGESSPLHF	TGTGCCAGTAGGCTCGACAGGGGGGAGAGCTCACCCCTCCACTTT
NA	NA	14	TRBV11-2	TRBJ2-1	CASSLGSVDNEQFF	TGTGCCAGCAGCTTAGGGTCGGTAGATAATGAGCAGTTCTTC
NA	NA	16	TRBV4-3	TRBJ1-2	CASSQDKSWTAYGYTF	TGCGCCAGCAGCCAAGATAAAAGCTGGACAGCCTATGGCTACACCTTC
NA	NA	16	TRBV6-1	TRBJ2-3	CASSEQWGGLTDTQYF	TGTGCCAGCAGTGAACAATGGGGGGGGCTGACAGATACGCAGTATTTT
NA	NA	13	TRBV6-4	TRBJ1-1	CASRDRRGAEAFF	TGTGCCAGCAGGGATAGAAGAGGAGCTGAAGCTTTCTTT
NA	NA	15	TRBV5-4	TRBJ2-5	CASSFVSLEGETQYF	TGTGCCAGCAGCTTTGTCTCGCTAGAAGGCGAGACCCAGTACTTC
once	TRBD1	15	TRBV4-1	TRBJ1-2	CASSQGQGRRDGYTF	TGCGCCAGCAGCCAAGGACAGGGGAGACGCGATGGCTACACCTTC
NA	NA	15	TRBV7-2	TRBJ2-7	CASSLNGPPSYEQYF	TGTGCCAGCAGCTTAAATGGGCCCCCCTCCTACGAGCAGTACTTC
NA	TRBD1	15	TRBV5-1	TRBJ1-6	CASSISDRANSPLHF	TGCGCCAGCAGCATCTCCGACAGGGCCAATTCACCCCTCCACTTT
NA	TRBD1	17	TRBV19	TRBJ1-4	CASSSKLPGQGWEKLFF	TGTGCCAGTAGTTCCAAACTTCCGGGACAGGGGTGGGAAAAACTGTTTTTT
NA	NA	15	TRBV15	TRBJ1-4	CATSRDGGPAEKLFF	TGTGCCACCAGCAGAGACGGGGGGCCGGCAGAAAAACTGTTTTTT
NA	NA	12	TRBV11-2	TRBJ2-1	CASSLVLNEQFF	TGTGCCAGCAGCTTAGTACTGAATGAGCAGTTCTTC
NA	NA	14	TRBV5-1	TRBJ2-1	CASSSGTEYNEQFF	TGCGCCAGCAGCTCCGGGACTGAATACAATGAGCAGTTCTTC
NA	TRBD1	16	TRBV5-1	TRBJ1-1	CASSLEGQGAFTEAFF	TGCGCCAGCAGCTTGGAAGGACAGGGGGCCTTCACTGAAGCTTTCTTT